Presented here are 17 T cell receptor beta chains from one specimen sequenced in a study of T-cell memory formation after mild COVID-19. TCRdb independently ran MiXCR on the 5' RACE reads; one entry per CDR3 protein. The repertoire has a few hundred thousand distinct CDR3 sequences, approximately 21% of them found once; the top ten carry under 15%. Input material: PBMCs or a T cell subset sorted from them (not recorded which). The source of these receptors is an adult woman who had mild COVID-19 (a few samples of this study predate the infection). Cell type and time point are not known.

This clonotype was detected a few times. The chain employs TRBV20-1 and TRBJ1-2, with TRBD1 matching 9 bases. The J segment lost 8 bases and the V segment lost 4 bases, leaving 8 bases of the junction unmatched. Germline V gene data show CDR1 as DFQATT and CDR2 as SNEGSKA (reference sequence). The CDR3 is 13 amino acids. DNA for the CDR3: TGCAGTGCTACACGAACAGGGGGCACGGGCTACACCTTC. Protein product: CSATRTGGTGYTF.

As to this clonotype: A junction end diverges from the germline sequence, so it may reflect a read error. The chain links TRBV12-3 or TRBV12-4 to TRBJ2-7; a possible D gene is TRBD2 (6 bases). CDR3 length equals 12 residues. The CDR3 nucleotides read TGTGCCAGCAGTTTAGCGGAGGGGTCCAGGGACTTC. It translates to CASSLAEGSRDF.

This clonotype was detected a few times. The chain combines TRBV9 with TRBJ2-1; D may match TRBD1 or TRBD2 (5 bases each). The CDR3 totals 16 residues. V was cut by 4 bases and J by 6 bases, with 20 bases left in between. The germline V gene encodes CDR1 SGDLS and CDR2 YYNGEE. CDR3 coding DNA: TGTGCCAGCAGCCCCACTTTAGGGGAGCCGGGCAATGAGCAGTTCTTC. Amino acid sequence: CASSPTLGEPGNEQFF.

The genes are TRBV3-1 and TRBJ2-1, with a weak D call TRBD2 (7 bases). V gave up 7 bases and J gave up 3 bases, with 16 bases separating them. The CDR3 runs 15 residues. Germline V gene lookup returns CDR1 LGHDT and CDR2 YNNKEL (reference sequence). CDR3 nucleotides: TGTGCCAGCATGAGGGGGGGGGCCCGCTACAATGAGCAGTTCTTC. Residues: CASMRGGARYNEQFF.

The chain couples TRBV20-1 to TRBJ1-1; D is undetermined. This CDR3 has 13 residues. The V and J ends lost 3 bases and 1 base respectively, with 9 bases between them. The V gene's germline CDR1 is DFQATT and CDR2 SNEGSKA (reference sequence). For the CDR3, the DNA is TGCAGTGCTAGGAGGCAGGCGAACACTGAAGCTTTCTTT. Its protein product is CSARRQANTEAFF.

V gene TRBV27 combines with J gene TRBJ2-7, with D uncertain. The CDR3 runs 13 residues. From germline, CDR1 is MNHEY and CDR2 SMNVEV (reference sequence). Deletions cut 5 bases from V and 6 bases from J, with 14 bases between. The CDR3 region is CASSPSTSPEQYF. In DNA, the CDR3 is TGTGCCAGCAGTCCATCCACCAGCCCCGAGCAGTACTTC.

The chain is built from TRBV25-1 and TRBJ2-1; D is unclear. The CDR3 runs to 11 residues. CDR1 and CDR2 from the germline V gene are MGHDK and SYGVNS. V was cut by 7 bases and J by 9 bases, with 10 bases left in between. The CDR3 region has the DNA TGTGCCAGCAATGGGAACCCTGAGCAGTTCTTC. Translation: CASNGNPEQFF. Full variable domain (rest looked up from reference TRBV25-1 and TRBJ2-1): EADIYQTPRYLVIGTGKKITLECSQTMGHDKMYWYQQDPGMELHLIHYSYGVNSTEKGDLSSESTVSRIRTEHFPLTLESARPSHTSQYLCASNGNPEQFFGPGTRLTVL.

This clonotype turned up a few times. This chain links TRBV7-8 with TRBJ2-1, with 9 positions matching TRBD2. The CDR3 runs to 16 residues. Germline CDR1 reads SGHVS; CDR2 reads FQNEAQ. Unmatched junction bases numbered 10, after V lost 10 bases and J lost 0 bases. The CDR3 sequence is CATGRGRGSSYNEQFF. The DNA of the CDR3 is TGTGCCACCGGTCGCGGGAGGGGTAGCTCCTACAATGAGCAGTTCTTC.

The chain carries TRBV12-3 or TRBV12-4 and TRBJ2-7; tentatively, D is TRBD2 (7 bases). V dropped 5 bases and J dropped 1 base, with 12 bases sitting between them. There are 14 residues in the CDR3. Here the CDR3 DNA reads TGTGCCAGCAGTCTCAGGGGAGGGTCCTACGAGCAGTACTTC. Translation gives CASSLRGGSYEQYF.

The genes are TRBV4-1 and TRBJ1-2; 10 nucleotides align to TRBD1. The length of the CDR3 is 16 residues. Germline values: CDR1 MGHRA, CDR2 YSYEKL. Trimming cost V 1 base and J 7 bases; bases outside gene matches: 9. The CDR3 DNA is TGCGCCAGCAGCCAAGGAGCCGACAGGGGGCTGGGTGGCTACACCTTC. Protein: CASSQGADRGLGGYTF.

The chain joins TRBV30 to TRBJ1-2; weak D call: TRBD1 (5 bases). The germline V gene encodes CDR1 GTSNPN and CDR2 SVGIG (reference sequence). The V end was cut by 8 bases, the J end by 4 bases, with 20 bases between. This CDR3 has 14 residues. CDR3 sequence (DNA): TGTGCCGTATCCCGGGACTGGGGGGGCTATGGCTACACCTTC. Residues: CAVSRDWGGYGYTF.

This clonotype has just a few counts. The V gene is TRBV6-1, the J gene TRBJ1-2, with 7 bases aligning to TRBD1. Per germline, CDR1 MNHNS and CDR2 SASEGT. J gave up 5 bases and V 8 bases, and 5 bases lay outside the gene matches. The CDR3 has 12 amino acids. The CDR3: CASHRDSYGYTF. DNA of the CDR3: TGTGCCAGCCACCGGGACAGTTATGGCTACACCTTC.

The chain links TRBV29-1 to TRBJ1-3; TRBD1 is a possible D gene (5 bases). The CDR3 contains 14 residues. CDR1 and CDR2 (germline): SQVTM, ANQGSEA. Trimming removed 7 bases at V and 4 bases at J, with 17 bases between. The CDR3 is CSAQRGGDGNTIYF. The CDR3 region has the DNA TGCAGCGCCCAGAGAGGAGGGGACGGAAACACCATATATTTT.

The chain combines TRBV6-1 with TRBJ2-1; possibly TRBD1 or TRBD2 for D (5 bases each). The CDR3 consists of 17 residues. With 5 bases removed from V and 0 bases from J, the gap between germline ends came to 17 bases. Looked up from germline, CDR1 is MNHNS and CDR2 is SASEGT. The CDR3 region is CASSLPPGTDSYNEQFF. DNA of the CDR3: TGTGCCAGCAGTCTTCCCCCCGGGACGGACTCCTACAATGAGCAGTTCTTC.

The sample holds a few counts of this clonotype. The rearrangement uses TRBV10-1 and TRBJ1-1; D is uncertain. The CDR3 sequence is 12 residues long. V gave up 6 bases and J gave up 7 bases, with 12 bases separating them. The germline V gene encodes CDR1 WNHNN and CDR2 SYGVQD (reference sequence). CDR3: CASRPGRSEAFF. The CDR3 DNA follows: TGCGCCAGCAGGCCTGGACGGAGTGAAGCTTTCTTT.

The chain uses TRBV24-1 and TRBJ2-1; D is uncertain. The germline CDR1 and CDR2 sequences are KGHDR and SFDVKD. There are 13 residues in the CDR3. Trimming cost V 0 bases and J 7 bases, with 6 bases left between them. This CDR3 is CATSDLPANEQFF. The CDR3 DNA sequence: TGTGCCACCAGTGATTTGCCCGCGAATGAGCAGTTCTTC.

This clonotype was detected a few times. The chain combines TRBV11-2 with TRBJ1-1; 9 nucleotides match TRBD1. This CDR3 is 17 amino acids long. Germline assignment: CDR1 SGHAT and CDR2 FQNNGV. Trimming took 5 bases from V and 0 from J; bases not matched to a gene: 10. CDR3 residues: CASSLRPGTGMNTEAFF. DNA for the CDR3: TGTGCCAGCAGCCTCCGTCCCGGGACAGGGATGAACACTGAAGCTTTCTTT.